Listed below are T cell receptor beta chains from one sample, sequenced in a study of blood T cell repertoires in COVID-19. Profiling relied on immunoSEQ multiplex PCR, and the TCRdb table lists in-frame clones only, not all of them. Here the sample spans approximately 300,000 clones, roughly 90% being singletons. Sequenced input: peripheral blood. Receptor source: a man younger than 35 who had recovered from COVID-19. Both conserved end residues are trimmed from each CDR3.

>TRBV30|TRBJ1-6|13
AWSVQDSNNSPLH
>TRBV30|TRBJ1-5|12
AWSEGGNGQPQH
>TRBV3-1/TRBV3-2|TRBJ2-5|16
ASSPGLAGGMGQETQY
>TRBV18|TRBJ1-1|14
ASSPPPGGLNTEAF
>TRBV29-1|TRBJ1-2|9
SVGAADGYT
>TRBV9|TRBJ1-1|14
ASSPYLWSPNTEAF
>TRBV28|TRBJ1-6|11
ASSLPQNSPLH
>TRBV14|TRBJ2-7|14
ASSHPNDRGPYEQY
>TRBV5-1|TRBJ2-1|14
ASSLAHVGIYNEQF
>TRBV4-1|TRBJ2-7|13
ASSLRTGESYEQY
>TRBV18|TRBJ2-3|14
ASFKTRGQKTDTQY
>TRBV5-6|TRBJ1-5|12
ASSSDSLNQPQH
>TRBV6-1|TRBJ1-1|12
ASSEGGGGTEAF
>TRBV6-5|TRBJ1-1|13
ASSSVDRENTEAF
>TRBV7-8|TRBJ2-2|13
ASSRAGHNTGELF
>TRBV25-1|TRBJ1-1|14
ASSRGPLTMNTEAF
>TRBV5-6|TRBJ2-7|14
ASSPRTSGRAAEQY